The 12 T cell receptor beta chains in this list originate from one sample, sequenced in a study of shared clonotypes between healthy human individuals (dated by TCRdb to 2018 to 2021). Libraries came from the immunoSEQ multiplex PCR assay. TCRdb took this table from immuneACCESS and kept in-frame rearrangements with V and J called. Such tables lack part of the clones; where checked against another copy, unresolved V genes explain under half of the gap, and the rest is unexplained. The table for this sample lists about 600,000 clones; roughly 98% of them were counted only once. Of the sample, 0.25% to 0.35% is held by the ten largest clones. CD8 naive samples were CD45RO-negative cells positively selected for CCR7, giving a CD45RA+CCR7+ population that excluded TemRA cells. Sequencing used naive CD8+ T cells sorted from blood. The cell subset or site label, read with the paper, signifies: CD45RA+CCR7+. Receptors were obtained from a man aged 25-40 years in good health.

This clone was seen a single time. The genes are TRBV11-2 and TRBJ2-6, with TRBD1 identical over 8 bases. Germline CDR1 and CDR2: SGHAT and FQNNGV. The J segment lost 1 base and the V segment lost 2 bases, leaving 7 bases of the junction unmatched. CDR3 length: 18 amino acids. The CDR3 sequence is CASSLWAGGTSGANVLTF. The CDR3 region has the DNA TGTGCCAGCAGCTTATGGGCAGGGGGCACTTCTGGGGCCAACGTCCTGACTTTC.

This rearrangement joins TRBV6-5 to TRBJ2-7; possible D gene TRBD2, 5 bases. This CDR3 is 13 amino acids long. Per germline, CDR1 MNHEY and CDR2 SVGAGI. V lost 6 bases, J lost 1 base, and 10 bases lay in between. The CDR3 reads CASSLLGSYEQYF. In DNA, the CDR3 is TGTGCCAGCAGCCTACTAGGTTCCTACGAGCAGTACTTC.

In nucleotides, the CDR3 is TGCAGCGGCGTCTCTTCGAACACCGGGGAGCTGTTTTTT. Translation gives CSGVSSNTGELFF. This chain connects TRBV29-1 to TRBJ2-2; D unresolved. Trimming took off 7 bases at V and 0 bases at J, with 9 bases between the two ends. Germline CDR1 is SQVTM and CDR2 is ANQGSEA. CDR3 length: 13 amino acids.

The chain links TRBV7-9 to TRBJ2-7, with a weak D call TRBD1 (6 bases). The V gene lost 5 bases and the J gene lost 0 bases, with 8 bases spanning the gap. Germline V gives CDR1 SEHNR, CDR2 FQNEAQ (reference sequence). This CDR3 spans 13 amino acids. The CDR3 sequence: CASSRDTSYEQYF. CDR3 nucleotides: TGTGCCAGCAGCCGGGACACCTCCTACGAGCAGTACTTC.

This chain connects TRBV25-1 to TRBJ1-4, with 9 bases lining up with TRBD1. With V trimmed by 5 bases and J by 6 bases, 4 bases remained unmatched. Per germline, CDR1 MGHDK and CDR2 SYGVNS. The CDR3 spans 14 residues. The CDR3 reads CASSNRDRDEKLFF. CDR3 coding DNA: TGTGCCAGCAGTAACCGGGACAGGGATGAAAAACTGTTTTTT.

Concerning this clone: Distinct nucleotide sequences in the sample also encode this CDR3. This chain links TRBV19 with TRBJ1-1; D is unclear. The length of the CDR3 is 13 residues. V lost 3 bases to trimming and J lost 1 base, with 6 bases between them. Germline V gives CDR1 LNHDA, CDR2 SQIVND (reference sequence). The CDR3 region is CASSITRNTEAFF. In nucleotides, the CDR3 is TGTGCCAGTAGTATTACGAGGAACACTGAAGCTTTCTTT.

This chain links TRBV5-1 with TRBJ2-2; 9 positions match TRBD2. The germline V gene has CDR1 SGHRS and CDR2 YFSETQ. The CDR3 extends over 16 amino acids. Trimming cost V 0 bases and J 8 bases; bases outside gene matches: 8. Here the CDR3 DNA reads TGCGCCAGCAGCTTGGCGCGGGAGGGCCCTGGAGGGGAGCTGTTTTTT. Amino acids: CASSLAREGPGGELFF.

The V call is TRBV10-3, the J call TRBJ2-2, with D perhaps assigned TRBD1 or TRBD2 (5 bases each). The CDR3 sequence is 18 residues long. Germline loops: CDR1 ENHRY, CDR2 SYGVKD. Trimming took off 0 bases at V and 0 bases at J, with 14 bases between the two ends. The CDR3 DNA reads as TGTGCCATCAGTGAGTCGGATGGGGAGACAGCGAACACCGGGGAGCTGTTTTTT. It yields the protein CAISESDGETANTGELFF.

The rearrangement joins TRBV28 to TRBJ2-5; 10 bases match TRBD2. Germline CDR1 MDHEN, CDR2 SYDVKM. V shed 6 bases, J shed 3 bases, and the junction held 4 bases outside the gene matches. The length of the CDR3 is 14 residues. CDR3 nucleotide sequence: TGTGCCAGCAGCTCTAGCGGGGGAGAAGAGACCCAGTACTTC. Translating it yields CASSSSGGEETQYF.

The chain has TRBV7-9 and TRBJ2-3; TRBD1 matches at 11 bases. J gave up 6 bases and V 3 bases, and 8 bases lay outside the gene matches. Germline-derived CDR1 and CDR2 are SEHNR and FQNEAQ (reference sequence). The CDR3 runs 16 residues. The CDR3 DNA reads TGTGCCAGCAGCTTCGGACAGGGGGCCTCCCGTGATACGCAGTATTTT. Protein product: CASSFGQGASRDTQYF.

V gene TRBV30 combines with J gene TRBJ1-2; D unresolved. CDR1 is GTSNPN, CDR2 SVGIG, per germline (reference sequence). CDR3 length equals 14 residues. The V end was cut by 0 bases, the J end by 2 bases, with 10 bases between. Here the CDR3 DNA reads TGTGCCTGGAGTGTACGGCAAAGAAACTATGGCTACACCTTC. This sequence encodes CAWSVRQRNYGYTF.

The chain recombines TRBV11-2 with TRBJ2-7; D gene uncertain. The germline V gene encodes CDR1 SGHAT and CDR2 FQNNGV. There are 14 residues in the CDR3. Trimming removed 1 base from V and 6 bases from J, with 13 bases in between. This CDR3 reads CASSLGPRLVEQYF. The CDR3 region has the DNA TGTGCCAGCAGCTTAGGGCCTAGGTTAGTCGAGCAGTACTTC.